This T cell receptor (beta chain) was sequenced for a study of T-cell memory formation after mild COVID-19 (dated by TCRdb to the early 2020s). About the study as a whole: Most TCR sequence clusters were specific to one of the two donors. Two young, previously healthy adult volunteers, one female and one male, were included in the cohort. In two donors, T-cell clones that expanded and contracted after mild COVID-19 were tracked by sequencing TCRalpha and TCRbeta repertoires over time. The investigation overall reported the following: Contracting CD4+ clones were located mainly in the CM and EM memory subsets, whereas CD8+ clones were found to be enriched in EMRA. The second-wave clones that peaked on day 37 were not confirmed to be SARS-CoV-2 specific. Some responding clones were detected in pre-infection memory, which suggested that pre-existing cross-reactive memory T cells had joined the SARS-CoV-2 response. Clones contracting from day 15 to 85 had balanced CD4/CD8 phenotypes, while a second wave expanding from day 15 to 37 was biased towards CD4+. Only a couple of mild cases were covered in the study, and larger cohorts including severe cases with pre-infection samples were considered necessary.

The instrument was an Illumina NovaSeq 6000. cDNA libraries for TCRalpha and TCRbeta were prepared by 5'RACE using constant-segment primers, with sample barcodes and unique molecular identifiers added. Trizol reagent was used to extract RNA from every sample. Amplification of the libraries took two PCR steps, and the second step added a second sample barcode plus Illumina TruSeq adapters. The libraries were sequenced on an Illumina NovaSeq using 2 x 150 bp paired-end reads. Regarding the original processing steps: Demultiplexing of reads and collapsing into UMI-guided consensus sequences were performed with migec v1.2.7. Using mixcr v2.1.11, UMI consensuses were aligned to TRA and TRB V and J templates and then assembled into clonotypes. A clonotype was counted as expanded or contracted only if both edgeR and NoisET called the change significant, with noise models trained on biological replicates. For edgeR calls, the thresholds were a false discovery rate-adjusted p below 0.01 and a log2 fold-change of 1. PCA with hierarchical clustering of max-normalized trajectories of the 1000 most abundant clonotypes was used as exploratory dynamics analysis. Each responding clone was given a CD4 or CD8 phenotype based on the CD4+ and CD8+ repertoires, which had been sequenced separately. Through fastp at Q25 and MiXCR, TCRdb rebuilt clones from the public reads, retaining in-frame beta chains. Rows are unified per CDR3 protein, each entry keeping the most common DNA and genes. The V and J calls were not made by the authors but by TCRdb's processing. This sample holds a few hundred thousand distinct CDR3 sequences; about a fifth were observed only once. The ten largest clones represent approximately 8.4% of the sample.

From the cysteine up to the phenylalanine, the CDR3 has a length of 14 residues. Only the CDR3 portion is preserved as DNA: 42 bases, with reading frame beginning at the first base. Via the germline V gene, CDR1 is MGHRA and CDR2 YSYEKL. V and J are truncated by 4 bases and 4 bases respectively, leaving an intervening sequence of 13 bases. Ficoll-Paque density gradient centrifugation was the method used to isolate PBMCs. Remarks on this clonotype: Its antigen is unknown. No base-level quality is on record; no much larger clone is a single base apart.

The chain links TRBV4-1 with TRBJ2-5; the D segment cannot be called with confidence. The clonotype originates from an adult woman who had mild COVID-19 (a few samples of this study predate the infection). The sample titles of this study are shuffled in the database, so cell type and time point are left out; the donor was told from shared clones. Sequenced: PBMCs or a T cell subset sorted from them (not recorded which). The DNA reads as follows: TGCGCCAGCAGCCCGCTCTCCGACGGAGAGACCCAGTACTTC. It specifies CASSPLSDGETQYF.